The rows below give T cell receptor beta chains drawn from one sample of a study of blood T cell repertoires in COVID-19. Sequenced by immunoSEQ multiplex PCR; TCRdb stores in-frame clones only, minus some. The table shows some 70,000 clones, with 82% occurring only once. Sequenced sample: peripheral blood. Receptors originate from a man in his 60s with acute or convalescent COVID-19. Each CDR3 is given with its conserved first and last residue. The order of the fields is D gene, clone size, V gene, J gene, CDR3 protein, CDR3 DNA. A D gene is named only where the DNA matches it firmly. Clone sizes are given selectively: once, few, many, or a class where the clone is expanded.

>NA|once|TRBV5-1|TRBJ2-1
CASSPRGDNEQFF
TGCGCCAGCAGTCCCAGGGGGGACAATGAGCAGTTCTTC
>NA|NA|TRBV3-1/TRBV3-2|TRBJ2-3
CASSLRLDTQYF
TGTGCCAGCAGCCTCCGTTTAGATACGCAGTATTTT
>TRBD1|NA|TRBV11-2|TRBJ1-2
CASSLDRQGYGYTF
TGTGCCAGCAGCTTAGATCGACAGGGCTATGGCTACACCTTC
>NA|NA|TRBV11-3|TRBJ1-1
CASSLGSGEAFF
TGTGCCAGCAGCTTGGGGTCGGGAGAGGCTTTCTTT
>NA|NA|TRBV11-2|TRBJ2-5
CASSRSRGSQETQYF
TGTGCCAGCAGCCGATCTAGAGGGTCCCAAGAGACCCAGTACTTC
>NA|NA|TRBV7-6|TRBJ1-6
CASSLGQINSPLHF
TGTGCCAGCAGCTTAGGACAGATTAATTCACCCCTCCACTTT
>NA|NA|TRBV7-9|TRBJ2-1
CASSPSGLNNEQFF
TGTGCCAGCAGCCCCTCGGGACTTAACAATGAGCAGTTCTTC
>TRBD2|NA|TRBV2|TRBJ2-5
CASRGTSGETQYF
TGTGCCAGCAGAGGGACTAGCGGAGAGACCCAGTACTTC
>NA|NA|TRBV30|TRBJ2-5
CAWSGGGETQYF
TGTGCCTGGAGTGGAGGGGGAGAGACCCAGTACTTC
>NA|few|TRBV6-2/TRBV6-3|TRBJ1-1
CASSYERRANTEAFF
TGTGCCAGCAGTTACGAGAGGCGGGCGAACACTGAAGCTTTCTTT
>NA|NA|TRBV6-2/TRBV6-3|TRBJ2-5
CASSGQYSAQYF
TGTGCCAGCAGTGGACAGTATAGTGCCCAGTACTTC
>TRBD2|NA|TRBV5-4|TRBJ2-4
CASSFSRGGQNIQYF
TGTGCCAGCAGCTTTTCGCGGGGGGGGCAAAACATTCAGTACTTC
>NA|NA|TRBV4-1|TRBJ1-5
CASSQTDKPNQPQHF
TGCGCCAGCAGCCAGACGGACAAGCCGAATCAGCCCCAGCATTTT
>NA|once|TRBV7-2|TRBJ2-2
CASSFQGADGELFF
TGTGCCAGCAGCTTCCAAGGGGCGGACGGGGAGCTGTTTTTT
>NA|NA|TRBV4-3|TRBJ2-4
CASSQSGENIQYF
TGCGCCAGCAGCCAATCAGGGGAAAACATTCAGTACTTC
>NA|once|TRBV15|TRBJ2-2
CATSRDRAGELFF
TGTGCCACCAGCAGAGACAGGGCCGGGGAGCTGTTTTTT
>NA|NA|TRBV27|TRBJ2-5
CASSLRQRSQETQYF
TGTGCCAGCAGTTTAAGACAGCGATCCCAAGAGACCCAGTACTTC
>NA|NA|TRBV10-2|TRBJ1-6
CAISSGGAQNSPLHF
TGCGCCATTTCGAGCGGAGGGGCGCAAAATTCACCCCTCCACTTT
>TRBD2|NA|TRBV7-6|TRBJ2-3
CASSILAGNRDTQYF
TGTGCCAGCAGCATACTAGCGGGGAACAGAGATACGCAGTATTTT
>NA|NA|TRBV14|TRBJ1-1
CASSLKQGNTEAFF
TGTGCCAGCAGCCTGAAACAGGGGAACACTGAAGCTTTCTTT
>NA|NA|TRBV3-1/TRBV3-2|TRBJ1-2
CASSQVGGSGYGYTF
TGTGCCAGCAGCCAAGTAGGGGGTAGTGGCTATGGCTACACCTTC
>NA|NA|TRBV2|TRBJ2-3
CASSVDRSADTQYF
TGTGCCAGCAGTGTAGACAGGTCGGCAGATACGCAGTATTTT
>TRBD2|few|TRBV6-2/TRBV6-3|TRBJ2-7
CASSYTTTGLAIYEQYF
TGTGCCAGCAGTTACACCACGACGGGACTAGCAATTTACGAGCAGTACTTC
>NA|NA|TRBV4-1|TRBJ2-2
CASSQTPRQAGELFF
TGCGCCAGCAGCCAGACGCCACGACAGGCCGGGGAGCTGTTTTTT